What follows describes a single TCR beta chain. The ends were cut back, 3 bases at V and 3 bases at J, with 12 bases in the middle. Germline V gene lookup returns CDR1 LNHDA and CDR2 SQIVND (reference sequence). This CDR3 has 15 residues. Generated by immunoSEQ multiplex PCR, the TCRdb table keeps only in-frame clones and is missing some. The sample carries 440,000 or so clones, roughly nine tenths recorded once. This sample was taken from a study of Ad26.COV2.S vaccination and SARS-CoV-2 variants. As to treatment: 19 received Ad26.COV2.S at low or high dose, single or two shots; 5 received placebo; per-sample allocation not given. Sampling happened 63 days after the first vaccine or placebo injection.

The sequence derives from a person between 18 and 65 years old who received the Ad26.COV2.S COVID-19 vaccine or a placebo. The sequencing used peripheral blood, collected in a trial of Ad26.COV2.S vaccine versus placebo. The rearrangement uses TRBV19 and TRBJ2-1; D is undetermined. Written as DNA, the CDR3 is TGTGCCAGTAGTATTGGAAGCTCCCTCTACAATGAGCAGTTCTTC. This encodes CASSIGSSLYNEQFF.